This T cell receptor (beta chain) was identified during a study of T cell responses to AZD1222 COVID-19 vaccine. As to this clone: Its antigen remains unknown.

Overall study findings and caveats: Clonal diversity may have been underestimated, and the donors were mostly white British, with more females than males.

The CDR3 totals 12 residues. The germline V and J ends were trimmed by 5 bases and 1 base, with 5 bases remaining between them. Per the germline V gene, CDR1 is SEHNR and CDR2 is FQNEAQ (reference sequence). TCRdb keeps only in-frame clones here, not all; method: immunoSEQ multiplex PCR. Here the sample spans some 190,000 clones, roughly 88% being singletons. The gene calls are TRBV7-9 and TRBJ1-1; no definite D call. Here the sequenced sample was peripheral blood, taken on day 0 of AZD1222 vaccination. This clonotype originated in an adult in good health. CDR3 DNA: TGTGCCAGCAGCGGTGAGAACACTGAAGCTTTCTTT. Translation gives CASSGENTEAFF.